This TCR beta chain emerged from a study of monozygotic twins with cystic fibrosis. For the study at large: Libraries were built from 2.5 to 3.5 micrograms of fragmented DNA using about 15 PCR cycles. Whole-study findings and limits: Monozygotic CF twin pairs shared significantly more nucleotide-identical clonotypes than unrelated CF individuals did. Age, concordance and disease severity did not associate with shared CDR3 numbers.

Germline V CDR1 and CDR2: GTSNPN, SVGIG (reference sequence). The V gene end was trimmed by 8 bases and the J gene end by 5 bases; junction bases not matched to a gene: 7. CDR3 length: 12 amino acids. Sequencing was performed with immunoSEQ multiplex PCR; in TCRdb, only in-frame clones are kept and a portion is missing. Of 30,000 to 45,000 clones in the sample, approximately 84% were seen once. Comments on this clone: No antigen is known for it.

Sequencing input: blood. The chain employs TRBV30 and TRBJ2-7; 9 bases align to TRBD1. This TCR derives from a girl aged 2-10 years with cystic fibrosis. The CDR3 DNA follows: TGTGCCGGACAGGGGCGAGCCCACGAGCAGTACTTC. It translates to CAGQGRAHEQYF.